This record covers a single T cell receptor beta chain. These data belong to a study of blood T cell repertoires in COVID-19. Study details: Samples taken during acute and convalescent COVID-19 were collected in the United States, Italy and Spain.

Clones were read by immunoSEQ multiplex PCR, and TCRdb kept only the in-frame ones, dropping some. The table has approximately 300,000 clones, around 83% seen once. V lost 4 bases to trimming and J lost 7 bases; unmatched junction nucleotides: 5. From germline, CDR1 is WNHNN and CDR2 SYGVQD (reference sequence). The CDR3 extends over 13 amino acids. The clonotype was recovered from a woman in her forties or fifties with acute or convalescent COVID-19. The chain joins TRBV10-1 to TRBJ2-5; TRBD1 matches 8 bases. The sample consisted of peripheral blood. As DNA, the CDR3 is TGCGCCAGCAGTGCCGGGACAGGAGGGACCCAGTACTTC. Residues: CASSAGTGGTQYF.